Each of the 6 T cell receptor beta chains below was sequenced from the same sample in a study of CD8+ T cells in alopecia areata (dated by TCRdb to 2016 to 2018). Libraries were made using the immunoSEQ multiplex PCR assay. RNA was extracted from all samples and reverse transcribed into cDNA as template for TCR sequencing. The table was pulled from immuneACCESS by TCRdb, which kept in-frame rearrangements only. Such tables lose some clones; where checked, under half of the loss comes from unresolved V genes, and the rest has no known cause. This sample is represented by under 300,000 clones; 45% to 70% of them were singletons. About 0.9% of the sample lies in the top ten. Read against the paper, the sample's treatment or condition label means: oral pan-JAK inhibitor, 5-10 mg twice daily. The source was CD4+ T cells sorted from blood, collected around week 54, from a patient treated with tofacitinib. These receptor sequences come from a human donor with alopecia areata.

The chain joins TRBV19 to TRBJ2-5, with 7 bases identical to TRBD2. The junction had 18 bases not matched to a gene; V was cut back by 5 bases and J by 6 bases. There are 17 residues in the CDR3. Looked up from germline, CDR1 is LNHDA and CDR2 is SQIVND (reference sequence). The CDR3 nucleotides are TGTGCCAGTAGTCCCCGTTGGAGCGGGGTCGGTGGGAAGACCCAGTACTTC. Translation gives CASSPRWSGVGGKTQYF.

The genes are TRBV30 and TRBJ2-5; D not certain. Trimming cost V 3 bases and J 4 bases, with 9 bases left between them. The CDR3 is 12 amino acids. Germline V CDR1 and CDR2: GTSNPN, SVGIG (reference sequence). CDR3 sequence (DNA): TGTGCCTGGAGGGGGTTCGGAGAGACCCAGTACTTC. Translation gives CAWRGFGETQYF.

In this sample, this clone turned up a few times. J is TRBJ1-4 and V is TRBV5-6; 7 positions agree with TRBD1. V gave up 1 base and J gave up 4 bases; unmatched junction bases: 7. Germline V gives CDR1 SGHDT, CDR2 YYEEEE. This CDR3 has 16 amino acids. CDR3 in DNA: TGTGCCAGCAGCTTGTTCCCGGGACAGCGTAATGAAAAACTGTTTTTT. Translated, it gives CASSLFPGQRNEKLFF.

The DNA for the CDR3 is TGTGCCAGCAGCTTAGGGACTAGCGGGGCTCGAACAGATACGCAGTATTTT. It translates to CASSLGTSGARTDTQYF. The chain links TRBV7-6 to TRBJ2-3, with TRBD2 identical over 12 bases. CDR1 is SGHVS and CDR2 is FNYEAQ in the germline V gene. With 1 base clipped from V and 3 bases from J, the junction kept 5 bases outside the gene matches. The CDR3 length is 17 residues.

The chain recombines TRBV27 with TRBJ1-5, with 12 positions matching TRBD1. J gave up 6 bases and V 1 base, and 4 bases lay outside the gene matches. The germline V gene encodes CDR1 MNHEY and CDR2 SMNVEV (reference sequence). The length of the CDR3 is 16 residues. The CDR3 DNA reads TGTGCCAGCAGTTTATGGGGACAGGGGGCGAGTCAGCCCCAGCATTTT. This translates into CASSLWGQGASQPQHF.

This clone was detected only a few times. The chain has TRBV11-2 and TRBJ2-5; D is ambiguous. V dropped 7 bases and J dropped 5 bases, with 14 bases sitting between them. From germline, CDR1 is SGHAT and CDR2 FQNNGV. The CDR3 length is 13 residues. CDR3 nucleotides: TGTGCCAGCACCCCTCACCCTGCCGAGACCCAGTACTTC. Translated: CASTPHPAETQYF.